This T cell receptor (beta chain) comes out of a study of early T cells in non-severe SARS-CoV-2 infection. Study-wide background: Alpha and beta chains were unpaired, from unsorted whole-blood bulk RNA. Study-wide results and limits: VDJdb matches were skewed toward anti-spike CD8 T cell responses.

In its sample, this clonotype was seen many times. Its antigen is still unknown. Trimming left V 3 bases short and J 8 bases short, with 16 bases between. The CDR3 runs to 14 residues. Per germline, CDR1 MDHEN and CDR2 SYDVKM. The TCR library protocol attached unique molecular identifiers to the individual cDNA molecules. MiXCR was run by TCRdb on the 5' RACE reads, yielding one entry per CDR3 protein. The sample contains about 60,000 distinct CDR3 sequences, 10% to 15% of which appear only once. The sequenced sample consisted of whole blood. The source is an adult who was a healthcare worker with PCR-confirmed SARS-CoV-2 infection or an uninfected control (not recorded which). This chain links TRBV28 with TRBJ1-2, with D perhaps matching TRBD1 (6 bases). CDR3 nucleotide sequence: TGTGCCAGCAGTTTTAGGTGGGGGCGGACGGGCTACACCTTC. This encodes CASSFRWGRTGYTF.